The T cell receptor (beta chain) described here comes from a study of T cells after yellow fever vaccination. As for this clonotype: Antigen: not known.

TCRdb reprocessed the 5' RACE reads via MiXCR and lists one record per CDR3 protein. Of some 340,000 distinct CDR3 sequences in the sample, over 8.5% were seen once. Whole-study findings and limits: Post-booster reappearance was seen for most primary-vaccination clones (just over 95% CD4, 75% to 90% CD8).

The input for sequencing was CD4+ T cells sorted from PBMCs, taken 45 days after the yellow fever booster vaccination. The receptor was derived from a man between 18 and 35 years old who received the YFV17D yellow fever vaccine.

Here the CDR3 DNA reads TGTGCCCTGACCCGGGGGAAATCCTACAATGAGCAGTTCTTC. Its protein is CALTRGKSYNEQFF. This rearrangement joins TRBV7-2 to TRBJ2-1, with D tentatively TRBD2 (6 bases). The V end was cut by 11 bases, the J end by 1 base, with 15 bases between. The CDR3 has 14 amino acids. CDR1 and CDR2 (germline): SGHTA, FQGNSA.